A selection of T cell receptor beta chains follows, all from one sample in a study of T cell responses to AZD1222 COVID-19 vaccine. Clones were read by immunoSEQ multiplex PCR, and TCRdb kept only the in-frame ones, dropping some. The table lists 150,000 to 200,000 clones, around 90% of them singletons. The material sequenced was peripheral blood, taken 28 days after the second dose of the MenACWY control vaccine. Receptor source: an adult who received the MenACWY meningococcal vaccine as a control. CDR3s include the opening cysteine and the closing phenylalanine or tryptophan. The order of the fields is clone size, D gene, J gene, V gene, CDR3 protein, CDR3 DNA. D genes are given only for firm matches. Size values are once, few and many counts, or a class for expanded clones, and some rows have none.

size: .
D: .
J: TRBJ2-7
V: TRBV7-3
CDR3: CASSTFGGSNEQYF
DNA: TGTGCCAGCAGCACCTTCGGGGGCAGCAACGAGCAGTACTTC

size: .
D: TRBD1
J: TRBJ2-2
V: TRBV29-1
CDR3: CSGRGQEGSGELFF
DNA: TGCAGCGGCAGGGGGCAAGAGGGTTCCGGGGAGCTGTTTTTT

size: .
D: TRBD1
J: TRBJ1-5
V: TRBV10-2
CDR3: CASKRTGGINQPQHF
DNA: TGCGCCAGCAAGAGGACAGGGGGTATCAATCAGCCCCAGCATTTT

size: .
D: .
J: TRBJ2-2
V: TRBV6-2/TRBV6-3
CDR3: CASSKLRGGGELFF
DNA: TGTGCCAGCAGTAAGCTAAGGGGTGGCGGGGAGCTGTTTTTT

size: .
D: .
J: TRBJ2-7
V: TRBV20-1
CDR3: CSARGRNEQYF
DNA: TGCAGTGCTAGAGGGCGAAACGAGCAGTACTTC

size: .
D: TRBD1
J: TRBJ2-1
V: TRBV14
CDR3: CASSQLTGGSYNEQFF
DNA: TGTGCCAGCAGCCAGCTCACAGGGGGCTCCTACAATGAGCAGTTCTTC

size: few
D: TRBD2
J: TRBJ2-1
V: TRBV28
CDR3: CASSVAGTSGLDEQFF
DNA: TGTGCCAGCAGTGTCGCCGGGACTAGCGGGCTCGATGAGCAGTTCTTC

size: .
D: .
J: TRBJ2-7
V: TRBV12-3/TRBV12-4
CDR3: CASTDGSYEQYF
DNA: TGTGCCAGCACGGACGGCTCCTACGAGCAGTACTTC

size: .
D: TRBD1
J: TRBJ1-5
V: TRBV19
CDR3: CASRGQGQLWQPQHF
DNA: TGTGCCAGTAGAGGACAGGGACAGCTGTGGCAGCCCCAGCATTTT

size: .
D: .
J: TRBJ2-5
V: TRBV5-1
CDR3: CASRLQGSRETQYF
DNA: TGCGCCAGCAGACTACAGGGATCGCGAGAGACCCAGTACTTC

size: .
D: TRBD1
J: TRBJ1-6
V: TRBV4-1
CDR3: CASSPWDSNSPLHF
DNA: TGCGCCAGCAGCCCTTGGGACAGTAATTCACCCCTCCACTTT

size: .
D: .
J: TRBJ2-1
V: TRBV25-1
CDR3: CASTIEGNEQFF
DNA: TGTGCCAGCACCATAGAAGGAAATGAGCAGTTCTTC

size: .
D: .
J: TRBJ2-2
V: TRBV6-5
CDR3: CAIAPLGGGTGELFF
DNA: TGTGCCATCGCCCCCTTAGGGGGTGGCACCGGGGAGCTGTTTTTT

size: .
D: .
J: TRBJ1-2
V: TRBV4-3
CDR3: CASSQDEGVVNYGYTF
DNA: TGCGCCAGCAGCCAAGATGAGGGAGTGGTTAACTATGGCTACACCTTC

size: .
D: .
J: TRBJ1-1
V: TRBV4-3
CDR3: CASSQDPTTIEAFF
DNA: TGCGCCAGCAGCCAAGATCCGACAACCATTGAAGCTTTCTTT

size: .
D: .
J: TRBJ1-5
V: TRBV28
CDR3: CASTPPGQIGPQHF
DNA: TGTGCCAGCACTCCCCCCGGCCAGATCGGGCCCCAGCATTTT

size: .
D: .
J: TRBJ2-2
V: TRBV27
CDR3: CASRPRLDTGELFF
DNA: TGTGCCAGCCGCCCGCGGCTGGACACCGGGGAGCTGTTTTTT

size: .
D: .
J: TRBJ1-4
V: TRBV19
CDR3: CASNGGTNEKLFF
DNA: TGTGCCAGTAATGGGGGGACTAATGAAAAACTGTTTTTT

size: .
D: .
J: TRBJ1-4
V: TRBV30
CDR3: CAWSSGGVEKLFF
DNA: TGTGCCTGGAGTTCGGGGGGGGTTGAAAAACTGTTTTTT

size: .
D: TRBD2
J: TRBJ2-1
V: TRBV7-9
CDR3: CASSFHPGLAGSSYNEQFF
DNA: TGTGCCAGCAGCTTCCATCCAGGACTAGCGGGTAGCTCCTACAATGAGCAGTTCTTC

size: once
D: .
J: TRBJ2-7
V: TRBV14
CDR3: CASSQTYEQYF
DNA: TGTGCCAGCAGCCAGACCTACGAGCAGTACTTC

size: .
D: TRBD2
J: TRBJ2-3
V: TRBV4-3
CDR3: CASSQELAGRDTQYF
DNA: TGCGCCAGCAGCCAAGAGCTAGCGGGAAGAGATACGCAGTATTTT

size: .
D: TRBD1
J: TRBJ2-4
V: TRBV11-2
CDR3: CASSLLAPSQGVNIQYF
DNA: TGTGCCAGCAGCTTATTGGCGCCTAGCCAGGGGGTAAACATTCAGTACTTC

size: .
D: TRBD1
J: TRBJ2-7
V: TRBV3-1/TRBV3-2
CDR3: CASSPEPYSGTGGVYF
DNA: TGTGCCAGCAGCCCAGAACCCTACTCCGGGACAGGGGGCGTGTACTTC

size: once
D: TRBD2
J: TRBJ2-3
V: TRBV28
CDR3: CASSLRLAVTDTQYF
DNA: TGTGCCAGCAGTTTAAGGCTAGCGGTAACAGATACGCAGTATTTT